This T cell receptor beta chain was recorded in a study of control samples from healthy donors and cancer patients. Measured with immunoSEQ multiplex PCR; TCRdb has only the in-frame clones, and not every one. Among about 48,000 clones listed, 93% were seen once. The germline CDR1 and CDR2 sequences are MNHEY and SVGEGT. The J segment lost 4 bases and the V segment lost 0 bases, leaving 6 bases of the junction unmatched. The CDR3 covers 16 residues. Sequencing was performed on PBMCs. This TCR derives from a woman aged 50 to 60 with head and neck cancer. This chain links TRBV6-2 or TRBV6-3 with TRBJ2-3; 8 bases match TRBD2. The CDR3, as DNA: TGTGCCAGCAGTTACTCGCGGGAGGAACCTTCAGATACGCAGTATTTT. The encoded protein is CASSYSREEPSDTQYF.